These T cell receptor beta chains were read from a single sample in a study of cytomegalovirus exposure and HLA in healthy donors. Produced via immunoSEQ multiplex PCR; TCRdb's table is partial and in-frame only. Here the sample spans 140,000 or so clones, nearly 90% being singletons. What was sequenced was PBMCs. These receptors were taken from a young woman in good health and CMV-seropositive. Each CDR3 is given with its conserved first and last residue. Fields, in order: J gene, V gene, D gene, clone size, CDR3 protein, CDR3 DNA. The D gene is left open where the match is weak. Clone size is not always given. Where it is, it says once, few, many or a class for expanded clones.

TRBJ2-7 TRBV9 - - CASSEGLPESYEQYF TGTGCCAGCAGCGAAGGACTCCCGGAATCCTACGAGCAGTACTTC
TRBJ2-2 TRBV6-5 - - CASSLGPGAGELFF TGTGCCAGCAGTCTGGGCCCCGGGGCCGGGGAGCTGTTTTTT
TRBJ2-2 TRBV11-2 - - CASSSLRMKPGELFF TGTGCCAGCAGCTCCTTGCGAATGAAACCCGGGGAGCTGTTTTTT
TRBJ1-3 TRBV9 - - CASSFGDAGNTIYF TGTGCCAGCAGCTTCGGGGATGCAGGAAACACCATATATTTT
TRBJ2-4 TRBV2 TRBD1 once CASSLEDRAEDGPIAKNIQYF TGTGCCAGCAGTTTAGAAGACAGGGCCGAGGATGGGCCGATAGCCAAAAACATTCAGTACTTC
TRBJ2-1 TRBV29-1 TRBD2 - CSVVTSGGEALHYNEQFF TGCAGCGTTGTGACTAGCGGGGGGGAGGCCCTACACTACAATGAGCAGTTCTTC
TRBJ2-1 TRBV4-3 - - CASSQVWGLGNEQFF TGCGCCAGCAGCCAAGTTTGGGGACTGGGCAATGAGCAGTTCTTC
TRBJ1-5 TRBV18 TRBD1 - CASSPAGTGGSNQPQHF TGTGCCAGCTCACCAGCGGGGACAGGGGGTAGCAATCAGCCCCAGCATTTT
TRBJ1-4 TRBV5-1 TRBD1 - CASSWDSNEKLFF TGCGCCAGCAGCTGGGACAGTAATGAAAAACTGTTTTTT
TRBJ2-3 TRBV5-1 TRBD2 - CASSSGRGGTDTQYF TGCGCCAGCAGCTCAGGGAGGGGAGGGACAGATACGCAGTATTTT
TRBJ1-4 TRBV4-2 - once CASSQATGGTGEKLFF TGTGCCAGCAGCCAGGCTACCGGGGGAACGGGTGAAAAACTGTTTTTT
TRBJ2-7 TRBV27 - once CASSFRGRSTYEQYF TGTGCCAGCAGTTTTCGAGGGAGATCTACCTACGAGCAGTACTTC
TRBJ2-1 TRBV19 TRBD2 - CASSMNLASGWLGNEQFF TGTGCCAGTAGTATGAATTTGGCTAGCGGATGGCTGGGCAATGAGCAGTTCTTC
TRBJ2-7 TRBV4-1 - - CASSQDEFSGSYEQYF TGCGCCAGCAGCCAAGATGAATTCTCCGGGTCCTACGAGCAGTACTTC
TRBJ2-2 TRBV5-4 TRBD1 - CASSWTNRGLDTGELFF TGTGCCAGCAGCTGGACTAACAGGGGGCTGGACACCGGGGAGCTGTTTTTT
TRBJ2-1 TRBV19 TRBD1 - CASRGQGQIIDEQFF TGTGCCAGTCGGGGACAGGGACAAATTATCGATGAGCAGTTCTTC
TRBJ2-7 TRBV5-1 TRBD1 - CASSQTGGRYEQYF TGCGCCAGCAGCCAGACAGGGGGAAGGTACGAGCAGTACTTC
TRBJ2-7 TRBV10-3 - - CAISDLGDQEQYF TGTGCCATCAGTGATTTGGGAGACCAGGAGCAGTACTTC
TRBJ2-3 TRBV6-5 - - CASSRGIVADTQYF TGTGCCAGCAGTAGGGGGATAGTGGCAGATACGCAGTATTTT
TRBJ2-7 TRBV19 - - CASTSDRGSYEQYF -
TRBJ1-1 TRBV19 - few CASRHTTGHEAFF TGTGCCAGTAGGCACACAACAGGGCATGAAGCTTTCTTT
TRBJ2-4 TRBV18 TRBD2 - CASSPREAGKNIQYF TGTGCCAGCTCACCCCGGGAGGCGGGCAAAAACATTCAGTACTTC
TRBJ2-3 TRBV7-2 TRBD2 - CASSARLAGGTDTQYF TGTGCCAGCAGCGCCCGACTAGCGGGGGGGACAGATACGCAGTATTTT
TRBJ2-2 TRBV19 - - CASSIGANGELFF TGTGCCAGTAGTATCGGAGCGAACGGGGAGCTGTTTTTT
TRBJ2-7 TRBV27 - - CASSLFSRGAPYEQYF TGTGCCAGCAGTTTATTCTCCCGGGGAGCCCCCTACGAGCAGTACTTC
TRBJ1-3 TRBV30 - - CAWGPGSSGNTIYF TGTGCCTGGGGCCCCGGGTCCTCTGGAAACACCATATATTTT
TRBJ2-3 TRBV7-3 TRBD2 - CASSLASGGYTDTQYF TGTGCCAGCAGCCTCGCGAGCGGGGGGTACACAGATACGCAGTATTTT
TRBJ2-7 TRBV30 TRBD1 - CAWSAETGYEQYF TGTGCCTGGAGTGCGGAGACAGGGTACGAGCAGTACTTC
TRBJ2-5 TRBV6-5 TRBD1 - CASSAGTGAVETQYF TGTGCCAGCAGTGCCGGGACAGGGGCGGTAGAGACCCAGTACTTC
TRBJ1-2 TRBV10-3 - - CAISEVGGGVSGYTF TGTGCCATCAGTGAGGTTGGAGGGGGGGTGAGCGGCTACACCTTC
TRBJ2-5 TRBV14 TRBD2 - CASSLAGGPKTQYF TGTGCCAGCAGCCTAGCGGGGGGGCCGAAGACCCAGTACTTC
TRBJ1-1 TRBV30 TRBD1 - CAWSVQGGEAFF TGTGCCTGGAGTGTACAGGGGGGTGAAGCTTTCTTT
TRBJ2-7 TRBV10-1 TRBD1 - CASSEFRDRGEVDEQYF TGCGCCAGCAGTGAGTTCCGGGACAGGGGGGAGGTCGACGAGCAGTACTTC